This T cell receptor (beta chain) comes out of a study of cytomegalovirus exposure and HLA in healthy donors. In the study overall: Genotyping of some 400 donors showed that over 65% belonged to the Caucasian-associated ancestry cluster.

Overall study results and limits: An analysis was carried out at a later point. It showed that HLA-associated TCR beta chains were more clonally expanded than equally common non-associated chains. HLA alleles showed associations with 16,951 TCR beta sequences in a later analysis, at a 0.05 false discovery rate.

Points on this clone: Its antigen is as yet unknown.

There are 16 residues in the CDR3. Germline lookup yields CDR1 PRHDT and CDR2 FYEKMQ (reference sequence). The donors (healthy individuals) were bone marrow donors. Use of 60 Vbeta and 13 Jbeta primers characterized the PCR. Data came from immunoSEQ multiplex PCR; TCRdb stores just in-frame clones and leaves some out. The sample comprises 150,000 to 200,000 clones, roughly three quarters of which are singletons, and 1.2% to 1.5% rests with the top ten. Sequencing input: PBMCs. The chain has TRBV13 and TRBJ2-5, with TRBD1 matching 7 bases. The J call may be mistaken, given a closer DNA end match to TRBJ2-7. The TCR sequence derives from a man between 60 and 70 years old in good health and CMV-seronegative. The CDR3 sequence is CASSSNNRGPPYEQYF. CDR3 nucleotides: TGTGCCAGCAGCTCCAACAACAGGGGACCCCCCTACGAGCAGTACTTC.